Here is one T cell receptor (beta chain) with its context. Its antigen is not known. The sample is drawn from a study of shared clonotypes between healthy human individuals. Study as a whole: Researchers drew samples from two women and a few men aged 18 to 49.

Sequenced by immunoSEQ multiplex PCR; TCRdb stores in-frame clones only, minus some. The table has around 1.9 million clones, about 93% seen once; the top ten hold roughly 1.8%. As defined, naive CD8 cells were CD45RO-negative and positively selected for CCR7, with terminally differentiated effector memory CD45RA+ cells excluded. The CDR3 runs to 16 residues. CDR1 LNHNV and CDR2 YYDKDF come from the germline V gene (reference sequence). V was cut by 0 bases and J by 0 bases, with 11 bases left in between. Points from the study as a whole: Donors were few, which limited the genetic and exposure-history diversity represented. Large sequencing depth failed to make sorted-subset sequencing complete, rarefaction showed.

Sequences were obtained from naive CD8+ T cells from PBMCs. The clonotype was recovered from a young man in good health. Some clones in this sample may be carry-over from other donors' samples. V gene TRBV15 combines with J gene TRBJ1-1; unclear D gene. The DNA for the CDR3 is TGTGCCACCAGCAGAGATGCGGGCATTATGAACACTGAAGCTTTCTTT. Protein sequence: CATSRDAGIMNTEAFF.